This T cell receptor (beta chain) was retrieved from a study of blood T cell repertoires in COVID-19. Study details: Acute and convalescent COVID-19 samples came from the United States, Italy and Spain.

Germline V lookup: CDR1 LGHNA, CDR2 YNFKEQ. This CDR3 spans 16 amino acids. V was cut by 1 base and J by 2 bases, with 14 bases left in between. The data were produced by immunoSEQ multiplex PCR, yet TCRdb's version contains in-frame clones alone and is incomplete. The sample has approximately 290,000 clones, 80% to 85% seen once. Seattle patient enrollment occurred during active infection, with longitudinal follow-up thereafter. This chain connects TRBV4-2 to TRBJ1-2; tentatively, D is TRBD1 (6 bases). Sequences were obtained from peripheral blood. The TCR was taken from a person in their 70s with COVID-19, enrolled during active disease. This chain's CDR3 is CASSQVMGQSNYGYTF. The DNA of the CDR3 is TGTGCCAGCAGCCAAGTGATGGGACAATCGAACTATGGCTACACCTTC.